Listed below are T cell receptor beta chains from one sample, sequenced in a study of T cell responses to AZD1222 COVID-19 vaccine. Using immunoSEQ multiplex PCR, the repertoire was profiled, and TCRdb retains in-frame clones only, with some absent. This sample has roughly 110,000 clones, with approximately 90% found just once. The material was peripheral blood, obtained on day 0 of AZD1222 vaccination. The receptors were sampled from an adult in good health. CDR3s include the opening cysteine and the closing phenylalanine or tryptophan. Fields, in order: V gene, D gene, clone size, J gene, CDR3 DNA, CDR3 protein. D genes are given only for firm matches. Size values are once, few and many counts, or a class for expanded clones, and some rows have none.

TRBV28,TRBD1,.,TRBJ1-5,TGTGCCAGCAGTTTATCTCACCTCCGACAGGGGGCAAGGCAGCCCCAGCATTTT,CASSLSHLRQGARQPQHF
TRBV27,.,.,TRBJ1-6,TGTGCCAGCAGTTTCAGAAATTCACCCCTCCACTTT,CASSFRNSPLHF
TRBV6-5,TRBD2,.,TRBJ2-1,TGTGCCAGCAGTTACTTCCCGACTAGCAACAATGAGCAGTTCTTC,CASSYFPTSNNEQFF
TRBV19,TRBD1,few,TRBJ1-2,TGTGCCAGTAGTCCCCTCAGGGGGCAGCTCAACTATGGCTACACCTTC,CASSPLRGQLNYGYTF
TRBV5-1,TRBD1,.,TRBJ2-7,TGCGCCAGCAGCAACACTGGGACAGGCGCCTACGAGCAGTACTTC,CASSNTGTGAYEQYF
TRBV10-1,.,.,TRBJ1-1,TGCGCCAGCAGTGACCGACGGGGCGGCACTGAAGCTTTCTTT,CASSDRRGGTEAFF
TRBV12-3/TRBV12-4,.,.,TRBJ2-1,TGTGCCAGCAGTTTAAGGGATGACCTGGGGCAGTTCTTC,CASSLRDDLGQFF
TRBV12-3/TRBV12-4,.,.,TRBJ1-5,TGTGCCAGCAGTTACACGGGTAATCAGCCCCAGCATTTT,CASSYTGNQPQHF
TRBV6-2/TRBV6-3,.,.,TRBJ1-5,TGTGCCAGCAGTTGGGGGACCGTTCCCAATCAGCCCCAGCATTTT,CASSWGTVPNQPQHF
TRBV3-1/TRBV3-2,.,.,TRBJ2-7,TGTGCCAGCACCCCGGCGGGACGACGCGACGAGCAGTACTTC,CASTPAGRRDEQYF
TRBV4-3,.,.,TRBJ2-3,TGCGCCAGCAGTCTTCAGTTGCCCGATACGCAGTATTTT,CASSLQLPDTQYF
TRBV6-5,TRBD1,few,TRBJ2-1,TGTGCCAGCAGTTACTCCTTTACAGGGGCGGACAATGAGCAGTTCTTC,CASSYSFTGADNEQFF
TRBV7-8,.,.,TRBJ1-1,TGTGCCAGCAGCTTATCGGGGGGCACTGAAGCTTTCTTT,CASSLSGGTEAFF
TRBV19,.,.,TRBJ1-5,TGTGCCAGTAGTATGTCGGCAGTCAATCAGCCCCAGCATTTT,CASSMSAVNQPQHF
TRBV21-1,.,.,TRBJ2-4,TGTGCCAGCAGCAATGGTGGCAGGGCCAAAAACATTCAGTACTTC,CASSNGGRAKNIQYF
TRBV19,.,.,TRBJ2-2,TGTGCCAGTGACAGGTTGAACACCGGGGAGCTGTTTTTT,CASDRLNTGELFF
TRBV14,.,.,TRBJ2-3,TGTGCCAGCAGCCGAGTTGCGGAGCGGGGCACAGATACGCAGTATTTT,CASSRVAERGTDTQYF
TRBV10-1,.,.,TRBJ2-7,TGCGCCAGCAGGAGGGGTATAGGGGCCACCTTTGGGTACGAGCAGTACTTC,CASRRGIGATFGYEQYF
TRBV15,.,.,TRBJ1-2,TGTGCCACCAGCACCTCAGGGTTTTACTATGGCTACACCTTC,CATSTSGFYYGYTF
TRBV4-1,.,.,TRBJ1-1,TGCGCCAGCAGACCGGGCTGGTCAATGAACACTGAAGCTTTCTTT,CASRPGWSMNTEAFF